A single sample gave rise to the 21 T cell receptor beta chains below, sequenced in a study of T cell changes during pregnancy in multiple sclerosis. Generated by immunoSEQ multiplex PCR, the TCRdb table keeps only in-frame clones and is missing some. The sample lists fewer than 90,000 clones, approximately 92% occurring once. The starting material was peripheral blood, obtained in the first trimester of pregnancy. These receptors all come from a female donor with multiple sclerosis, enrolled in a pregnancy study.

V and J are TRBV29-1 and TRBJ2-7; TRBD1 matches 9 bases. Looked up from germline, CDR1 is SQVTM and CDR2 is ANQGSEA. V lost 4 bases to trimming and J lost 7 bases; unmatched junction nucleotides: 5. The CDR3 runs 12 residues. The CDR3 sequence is CSVGQGGREQYF. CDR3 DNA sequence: TGCAGCGTTGGACAGGGGGGGAGGGAGCAGTACTTC.

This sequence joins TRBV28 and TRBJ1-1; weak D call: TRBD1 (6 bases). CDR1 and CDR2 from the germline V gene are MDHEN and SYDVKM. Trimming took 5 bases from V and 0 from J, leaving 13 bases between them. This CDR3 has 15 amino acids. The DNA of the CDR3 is TGTGCCAGCAGTCGGGGGGGCCGTGTGAACACTGAAGCTTTCTTT. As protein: CASSRGGRVNTEAFF.

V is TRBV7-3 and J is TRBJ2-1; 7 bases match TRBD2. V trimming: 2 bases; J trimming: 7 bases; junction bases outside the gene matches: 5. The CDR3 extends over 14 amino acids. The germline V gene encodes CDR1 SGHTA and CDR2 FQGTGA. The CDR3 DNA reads TGTGCCAGCAGCTTAGAAGGCGGGAGAAATGAGCAGTTCTTC. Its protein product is CASSLEGGRNEQFF.

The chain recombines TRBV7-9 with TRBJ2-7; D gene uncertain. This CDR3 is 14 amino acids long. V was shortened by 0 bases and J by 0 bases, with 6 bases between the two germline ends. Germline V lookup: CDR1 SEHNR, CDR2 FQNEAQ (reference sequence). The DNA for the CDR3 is TGTGCCAGCAGCTTAGCGCCCAGCTCCTACGAGCAGTACTTC. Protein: CASSLAPSSYEQYF.

As DNA, the CDR3 is TGCGCCAGCGGAAACAGGGGCTATAGCAATCAGCCCCAGCATTTT. Translation gives CASGNRGYSNQPQHF. V usage is TRBV23-1 and J usage is TRBJ1-5, with TRBD1 identical over 7 bases. TRBV23-1 carries the ORF label, with uncertain function. This CDR3 region has 15 residues. J was trimmed by 0 bases and V by 8 bases; bases with no gene match: 7.

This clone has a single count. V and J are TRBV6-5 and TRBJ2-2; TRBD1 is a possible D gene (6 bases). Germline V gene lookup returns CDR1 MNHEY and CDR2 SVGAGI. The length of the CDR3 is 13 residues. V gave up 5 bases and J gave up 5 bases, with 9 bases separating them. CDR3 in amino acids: CASSLQGTGELFF. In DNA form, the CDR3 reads TGTGCCAGCAGTCTCCAGGGGACCGGGGAGCTGTTTTTT.

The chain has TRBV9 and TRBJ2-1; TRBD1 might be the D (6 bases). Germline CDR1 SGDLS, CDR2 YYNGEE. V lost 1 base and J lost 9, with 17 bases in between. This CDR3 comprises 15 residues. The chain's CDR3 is CASSVRDTSYVEQFF. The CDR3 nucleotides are TGTGCCAGCAGCGTACGGGACACGTCATACGTTGAGCAGTTCTTC.

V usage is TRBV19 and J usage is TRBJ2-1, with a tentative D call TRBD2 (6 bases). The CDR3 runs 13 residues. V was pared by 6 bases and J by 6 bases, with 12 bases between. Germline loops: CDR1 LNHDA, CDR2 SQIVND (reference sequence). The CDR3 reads CASRGRGLNEQFF. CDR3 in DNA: TGTGCCAGTAGGGGGCGGGGTCTCAATGAGCAGTTCTTC.

CDR3 loop: CASSRLAGSLESRVETQYF. CDR3 nucleotides: TGTGCCAGCAGCCGACTAGCGGGGTCCCTCGAAAGCCGGGTGGAGACCCAGTACTTC. The chain uses TRBV4-2 and TRBJ2-5; 11 bases line up with TRBD2. Trimming at V came to 4 bases and at J to 5 bases, leaving 18 bases not matched to a gene. CDR1 is LGHNA, CDR2 YNFKEQ, per germline. This CDR3 contains 19 residues.

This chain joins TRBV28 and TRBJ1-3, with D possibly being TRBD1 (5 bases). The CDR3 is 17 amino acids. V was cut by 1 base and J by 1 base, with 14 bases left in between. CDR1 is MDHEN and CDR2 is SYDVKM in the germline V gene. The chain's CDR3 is CASSLLGQGKSGNTIYF. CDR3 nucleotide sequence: TGTGCCAGCAGTTTATTGGGGCAGGGAAAGTCTGGAAACACCATATATTTT.

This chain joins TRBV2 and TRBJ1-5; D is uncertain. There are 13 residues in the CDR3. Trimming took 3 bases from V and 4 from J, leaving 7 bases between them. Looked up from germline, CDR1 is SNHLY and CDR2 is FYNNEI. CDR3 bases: TGTGCCAGCAGTGAGGGCCCTAATCAGCCCCAGCATTTT. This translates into CASSEGPNQPQHF.

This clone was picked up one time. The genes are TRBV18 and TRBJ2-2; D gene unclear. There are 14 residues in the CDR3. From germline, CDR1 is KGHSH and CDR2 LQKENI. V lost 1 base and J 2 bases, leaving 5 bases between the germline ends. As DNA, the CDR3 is TGTGCCAGCTCACCACTCTCCAACACCGGGGAGCTGTTTTTT. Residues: CASSPLSNTGELFF.

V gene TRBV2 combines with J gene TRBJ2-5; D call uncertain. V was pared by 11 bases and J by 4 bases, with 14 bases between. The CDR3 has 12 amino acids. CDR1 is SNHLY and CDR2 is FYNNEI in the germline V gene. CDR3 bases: TGTGCCGGAACCGACCCGGGAGAGACCCAGTACTTC. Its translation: CAGTDPGETQYF.

CDR3 region: CASSSYRSGPNTEAFF. The CDR3, as DNA: TGCGCCAGCAGCTCATACAGAAGCGGGCCGAACACTGAAGCTTTCTTT. The chain uses TRBV5-1 and TRBJ1-1; D is uncertain. CDR3 length equals 16 residues. The V gene's germline CDR1 is SGHRS and CDR2 YFSETQ. Between the trimmed V and J ends, which lost 3 bases and 1 base, there was a span of 16 bases.

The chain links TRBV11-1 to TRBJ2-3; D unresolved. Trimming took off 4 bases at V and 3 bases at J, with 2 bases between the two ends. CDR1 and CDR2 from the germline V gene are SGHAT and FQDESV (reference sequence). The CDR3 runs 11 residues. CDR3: CASSSTDTQYF. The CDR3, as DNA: TGTGCCAGCAGCTCGACAGATACGCAGTATTTT.

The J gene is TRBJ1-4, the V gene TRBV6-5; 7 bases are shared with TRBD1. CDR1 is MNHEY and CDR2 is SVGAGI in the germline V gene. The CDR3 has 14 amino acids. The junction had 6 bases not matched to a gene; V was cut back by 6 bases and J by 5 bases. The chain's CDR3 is CASRWTGPNEKLFF. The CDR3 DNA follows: TGTGCCAGCAGGTGGACAGGACCCAATGAAAAACTGTTTTTT.

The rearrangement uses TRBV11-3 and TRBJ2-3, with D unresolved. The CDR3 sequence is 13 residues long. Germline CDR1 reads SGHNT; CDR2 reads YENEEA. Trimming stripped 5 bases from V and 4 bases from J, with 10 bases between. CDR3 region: CASSDSSADTQYF. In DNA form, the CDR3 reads TGTGCCAGCAGCGACTCGTCGGCAGATACGCAGTATTTT.

DNA of the CDR3: TGTGCCAGCAGCTCGAGCGGGGGTACCTACGAGCAGTACTTC. Its translation is CASSSSGGTYEQYF. V and J are TRBV7-8 and TRBJ2-7, with 8 bases identical to TRBD2. The length of the CDR3 is 14 residues. The germline V gene encodes CDR1 SGHVS and CDR2 FQNEAQ. The V gene end was trimmed by 4 bases and the J gene end by 2 bases; junction bases not matched to a gene: 4.

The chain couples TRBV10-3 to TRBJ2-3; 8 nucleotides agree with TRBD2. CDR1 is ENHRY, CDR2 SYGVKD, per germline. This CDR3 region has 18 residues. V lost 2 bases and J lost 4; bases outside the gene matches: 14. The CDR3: CAISEPPGASGRADTQYF. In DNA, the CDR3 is TGTGCCATCAGTGAGCCTCCTGGGGCTAGCGGGCGGGCAGATACGCAGTATTTT.

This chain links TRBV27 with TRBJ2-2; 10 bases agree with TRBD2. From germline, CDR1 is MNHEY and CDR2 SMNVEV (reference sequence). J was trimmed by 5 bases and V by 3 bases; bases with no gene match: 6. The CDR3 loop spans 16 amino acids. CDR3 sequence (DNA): TGTGCCAGCAGTTTCTTAGCGGGAGGTCGTACCGGGGAGCTGTTTTTT. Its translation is CASSFLAGGRTGELFF.

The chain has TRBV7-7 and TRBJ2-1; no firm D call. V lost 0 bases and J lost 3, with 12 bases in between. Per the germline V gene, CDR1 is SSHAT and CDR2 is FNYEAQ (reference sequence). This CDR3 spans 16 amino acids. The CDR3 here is CASSLAAGLSYNEQFF. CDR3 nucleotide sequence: TGTGCCAGCAGCTTAGCGGCAGGTCTGAGCTACAATGAGCAGTTCTTC.